This TCR beta chain was identified in a study of T cells after yellow fever vaccination. The V gene's germline CDR1 is DFQATT and CDR2 SNEGSKA (reference sequence). The length of the CDR3 is 13 residues. Losses at the gene ends were 8 bases for V and 2 bases for J; bases not matched to a gene: 6. TCR cDNA, made by 5'RACE template switching, carried an added universal primer site and UMIs. Each CDR3 protein is one row after TCRdb ran MiXCR on the 5' RACE reads. The table includes 300,000 to 350,000 distinct CDR3 sequences, 9.5% to 12% detected once. This clonotype has only a few counts. The clonotype comes from a man aged 18 to 29 who received the YFV17D yellow fever vaccine. The V gene is TRBV20-1, the J gene TRBJ1-3; 7 nucleotides align to TRBD1. The material sequenced was CD4+ T cells sorted from PBMCs, taken 45 days after the yellow fever booster vaccination. The CDR3 loop reads CSISGTAGNTIYF. The CDR3 bases are TGCAGTATTAGCGGGACAGCTGGAAACACCATATATTTT.